Below, 12 T cell receptor beta chains from the same sample are listed, as sequenced in a study of blood T cells in healthy people across ages. The use of a sample-barcoded 5' primer and a J-beta primer mix characterized a second PCR of roughly 6 to 11 cycles. TCRdb re-derived calls from the 5' RACE reads in MiXCR, one entry per CDR3 protein. The data contain 2 million or so distinct CDR3 sequences, 40% to 55% of them singletons. The material sequenced was blood. These receptors came from a woman aged 40 to 50 in good health.

This clonotype was counted between two and nine times. The chain recombines TRBV28 with TRBJ2-7; D remains unclear. The germline CDR1 and CDR2 sequences are MDHEN and SYDVKM. The ends were cut back, 3 bases at V and 2 bases at J, with 8 bases in the middle. CDR3 length: 13 residues. The CDR3 region is CASSFDPTYEQYF. As DNA, the CDR3 is TGTGCCAGCAGTTTCGACCCCACCTACGAGCAGTACTTC.

The chain employs TRBV5-1 and TRBJ2-6; D remains ambiguous. The CDR3 runs to 15 residues. V lost 4 bases and J lost 2, with 10 bases in between. Germline values: CDR1 SGHRS, CDR2 YFSETQ. Here the CDR3 DNA reads TGCGCCAGCAGCGGTCCCCAGACTGGGGCCAACGTCCTGACTTTC. Its protein product is CASSGPQTGANVLTF.

This clonotype came up a few times. The chain recombines TRBV5-1 with TRBJ2-3; D uncertain. Deletions cut 4 bases from V and 2 bases from J, with 14 bases between. Germline V lookup: CDR1 SGHRS, CDR2 YFSETQ. This CDR3 is built from 15 residues. CDR3 in DNA: TGCGCCAGCAGCCCAGACTCCGTGGACACAGATACGCAGTATTTT. This gives the protein CASSPDSVDTDTQYF.

There are a few counts of this clonotype. The chain recombines TRBV18 with TRBJ2-3; 9 nucleotides agree with TRBD1. From germline, CDR1 is KGHSH and CDR2 LQKENI. The CDR3 extends over 15 amino acids. V was pared by 3 bases and J by 4 bases, with 5 bases of the junction left unmatched. CDR3 amino acids: CASSPRDRVPDTQYF. The CDR3 nucleotides read TGTGCCAGCTCACCTCGGGACAGGGTCCCAGATACGCAGTATTTT. Based on the CDR3 plus reference TRBV18 and TRBJ2-3, the full variable domain is NAGVMQNPRHLVRRRGQEARLRCSPMKGHSHVYWYRQLPEEGLKFMVYLQKENIIDESGMPKERFSAEFPKEGPSILRIQQVVRGDSAAYFCASSPRDRVPDTQYFGPGTRLTVL.

The chain is built from TRBV6-5 and TRBJ2-2; the D is unclear. Looked up from germline, CDR1 is MNHEY and CDR2 is SVGAGI. V was cut by 0 bases and J by 9 bases, with 8 bases left in between. The CDR3 runs to 13 residues. The CDR3 sequence: CASSYSASWELFF. DNA of the CDR3: TGTGCCAGCAGTTACTCGGCATCGTGGGAGCTGTTTTTT.

This clonotype was picked up many times. CDR3 loop: CASSLAGVYEQYF. CDR3 sequence (DNA): TGTGCCAGCAGTTTAGCGGGGGTCTACGAGCAGTACTTC. The rearrangement joins TRBV12-3 or TRBV12-4 to TRBJ2-7; D assignment may be TRBD1 or TRBD2 (5 bases each). The CDR3 loop spans 13 amino acids. Trimming stripped 0 bases from V and 3 bases from J, with 6 bases between.

This chain links TRBV6-2 or TRBV6-3 with TRBJ2-1; 14 bases are a match to TRBD2. The CDR3 consists of 19 residues. CDR1 is MNHEY and CDR2 is SVGEGT in the germline V gene. The junction had 17 bases not matched to a gene; V was cut back by 8 bases and J by 5 bases. CDR3 nucleotide sequence: TGTGCCAGCCCACCGGACGTTGAAGGACTAGCGGGGGGCAACAATGAGCAGTTCTTC. Translating gives CASPPDVEGLAGGNNEQFF.

This clonotype was seen a few times. This chain's CDR3 is CASSFYGLGGGSYEQYF. The CDR3 DNA follows: TGTGCCAGCAGCTTTTACGGTTTGGGGGGGGGGAGTTACGAGCAGTACTTC. This sequence joins TRBV7-2 and TRBJ2-4; 7 bases map to TRBD2. Matching the DNA end better, TRBJ2-7 makes the J call doubtful. The CDR3 has 17 residues. Germline V CDR1 and CDR2: SGHTA, FQGNSA.

This clonotype was observed a few times. Written as DNA, the CDR3 is TGTGCCAGCAGTTACGGGGCGGGGGGCCATGGCTACACCTTC. Protein sequence: CASSYGAGGHGYTF. The rearrangement joins TRBV6-5 to TRBJ1-2; D might be TRBD1 (6 bases). V lost 2 bases and J 6 bases, leaving 13 bases between the germline ends. Germline V CDR1 and CDR2: MNHEY, SVGAGI. The CDR3 consists of 14 residues.

The table lists this clonotype with a few counts. This sequence joins TRBV9 and TRBJ2-5, with D perhaps matching TRBD2 (7 bases). Germline V gene data show CDR1 as SGDLS and CDR2 as YYNGEE. Trimming shortened V by 4 bases and J by 11 bases, and 24 bases separated the two germline ends. The CDR3 spans 15 residues. The CDR3 DNA follows: TGTGCCAGCAGCCTCACGGGGGGCCAATACAATGAGCAGTACTTC. This codes for CASSLTGGQYNEQYF.

Details on this clonotype: This may be a read error: a much more frequent sequence differs by one nucleotide. The CDR3 loop reads CASSIGTVYEQYF. For the CDR3, the DNA is TGTGCCAGCAGCATCGGGACAGTCTACGAGCAGTACTTC. This chain joins TRBV28 and TRBJ2-7; TRBD1 aligns across 7 bases. Germline V gives CDR1 MDHEN, CDR2 SYDVKM. V dropped 6 bases and J dropped 3; count of bases not matched to a gene: 5. This CDR3 has 13 amino acids.

This clonotype was observed a handful of times. The V and J genes are TRBV29-1 and TRBJ2-3, with 8 positions matching TRBD1. Germline CDR1 is SQVTM and CDR2 is ANQGSEA. With 3 bases clipped from V and 2 bases from J, the junction kept 7 bases outside the gene matches. The CDR3 runs to 15 residues. This CDR3 reads CSVEPTGGDTDTQYF. CDR3 nucleotide sequence: TGCAGCGTTGAGCCAACAGGGGGAGACACAGATACGCAGTATTTT.